This T cell receptor (beta chain) was found in a study of identical twins. MiXCR, applied by TCRdb to the 5' RACE reads, yields one record per CDR3 protein. The data hold about 470,000 distinct CDR3 sequences, with 20% to 25% observed a single time. Germline CDR1 reads DFQATT; CDR2 reads SNEGSKA (reference sequence). The CDR3 consists of 14 residues. V gave up 5 bases and J gave up 0 bases, with 8 bases separating them. Overall study findings and caveats: Compared with unrelated sharing, twin-shared out-of-frame alpha sequences had more low-probability sequences. Cross-sectional statistical analysis, not tracking of the same donors, underpinned the conclusions.

As to this clonotype: The antigen is unknown.

This sample also appeared in a second study, on T cells expressing NK-cell markers. That source reports: Obtained from sorted CD3+CD56+NKG2C+, CD3+CD56+NKG2C- and CD3+CD56-NKG2C+ T cells were the TCR beta repertoires. CD8+ T cells in more than five donors included dominant NKG2C+ clonotypes at roughly 1.0-7.5%.

This rearrangement joins TRBV20-1 to TRBJ2-6; D is unresolved. The receptor comes from a woman aged 18-35 years in good health. Input material: CD4+ T cells sorted from blood. The CDR3 DNA is TGCAGTGCTTTGCAGCCCTCTGGGGCCAACGTCCTGACTTTC. Its protein product is CSALQPSGANVLTF.